What follows is one T cell receptor (beta chain) and its context. Germline V gene sequence: CDR1 SGHRS, CDR2 YFSETQ. J gave up 0 bases and V 1 base, and 4 bases lay outside the gene matches. There are 16 residues in the CDR3. These data belong to a study of blood T cell repertoires in COVID-19. Clones were sequenced by immunoSEQ multiplex PCR, and TCRdb holds only the in-frame ones, with some missing. The data contain tens of thousands of clones, about nine tenths of them seen just once; the ten biggest clones take up 4.5% to 5.5%. Input material: peripheral blood. The clonotype was recovered from a man aged 70 or older with acute or convalescent COVID-19. The V call is TRBV5-1, the J call TRBJ2-1; TRBD1 agrees at 7 bases. The CDR3 sequence is CASSLQGDSSYNEQFF. For the CDR3, the DNA is TGCGCCAGCAGCTTGCAAGGGGACAGCTCCTACAATGAGCAGTTCTTC. Full variable domain (missing parts from reference TRBV5-1 and TRBJ2-1): KAGVTQTPRYLIKTRGQQVTLSCSPISGHRSVSWYQQTPGQGLQFLFEYFSETQRNKGNFPGRFSGRQFSNSRSEMNVSTLELGDSALYLCASSLQGDSSYNEQFFGPGTRLTVL.